These 23 T cell receptor beta chains were all obtained from the same sample, sequenced in a study of blood T cell repertoires in COVID-19. Clones were sequenced by immunoSEQ multiplex PCR, and TCRdb holds only the in-frame ones, with some missing. The table lists 95,000 or so clones, approximately 89% of them singletons, with about 18% in the top ten. Sequencing was performed on peripheral blood. Receptors were obtained from a human donor in a cohort sampled during active COVID-19.

The gene calls are TRBV7-2 and TRBJ1-1; TRBD1 might be the D (5 bases). V was pared by 1 base and J by 4 bases, with 16 bases between. Germline values: CDR1 SGHTA, CDR2 FQGNSA. This CDR3 comprises 16 residues. CDR3 nucleotide sequence: TGTGCCAGCAGCTTAGGGTGGGGCAGTAGGTCCACTGAAGCTTTCTTT. It translates to CASSLGWGSRSTEAFF. The full variable domain, its missing parts supplied by reference TRBV7-2 and TRBJ1-1, is GAGVSQSPSNKVTEKGKDVELRCDPISGHTALYWYRQSLGQGLEFLIYFQGNSAPDKSGLPSDRFSAERTGGSVSTLTIQRTQQEDSAVYLCASSLGWGSRSTEAFFGQGTRLTVV.

This chain links TRBV19 with TRBJ1-5; D perhaps matches TRBD1 (6 bases). Trimming removed 6 bases at V and 3 bases at J, with 15 bases between. CDR3 size: 15 residues. CDR1 is LNHDA and CDR2 is SQIVND in the germline V gene (reference sequence). CDR3 sequence reads: CASSQTGISNQPQHF. CDR3 nucleotides: TGTGCCAGTAGCCAGACAGGTATCTCCAATCAGCCCCAGCATTTT.

The chain couples TRBV2 to TRBJ1-6; TRBD1 matches at 7 bases. The CDR3 runs 15 residues. Germline V CDR1 and CDR2: SNHLY, FYNNEI. V shed 9 bases, J shed 11 bases, and the junction held 16 bases outside the gene matches. The CDR3 loop is CASLGQASGTTPLHF. The CDR3 DNA reads TGTGCCAGTCTAGGACAGGCATCAGGAACGACACCCCTCCACTTT.

This clone was seen a single time. The rearrangement uses TRBV19 and TRBJ2-7; 7 bases map to TRBD1. The J segment lost 5 bases and the V segment lost 3 bases, leaving 13 bases of the junction unmatched. CDR1 LNHDA and CDR2 SQIVND come from the germline V gene (reference sequence). The CDR3 is 16 amino acids. In nucleotides, the CDR3 is TGTGCCAGTAGTATCTACTCCACCACAGGGGACCACGAGCAGTACTTC. Amino acid sequence: CASSIYSTTGDHEQYF.

CDR3 bases: TGTGCCAGCAGTGGGGCCCCTGGGACAGATACGCAGTATTTT. It yields the protein CASSGAPGTDTQYF. The chain carries TRBV6-4 and TRBJ2-3, with D unclear. V was trimmed by 4 bases and J by 3 bases, leaving 11 bases between them. From germline, CDR1 is MRHNA and CDR2 SNTAGT. The CDR3 has 14 amino acids.

This clone showed up just once. This chain uses TRBV5-1 with TRBJ1-3, with a tentative D call TRBD1 (6 bases). CDR1 is SGHRS, CDR2 YFSETQ, per germline. This CDR3 comprises 14 residues. Trimming took 4 bases from V and 0 from J, leaving 8 bases between them. In DNA form, the CDR3 reads TGCGCCAGCAGCCGACAGGACTCTGGAAACACCATATATTTT. This codes for CASSRQDSGNTIYF.

This chain connects TRBV4-2 to TRBJ1-5; no reliable D call. The V gene's germline CDR1 is LGHNA and CDR2 YNFKEQ. The CDR3 runs 19 residues. The V and J ends lost 6 bases and 0 bases respectively, with 24 bases between them. The CDR3 loop reads CASSQKELPGYYSNQPQHF. The CDR3 region has the DNA TGTGCCAGCAGTCAGAAGGAGCTGCCGGGATATTATAGCAATCAGCCCCAGCATTTT.

This chain joins TRBV7-8 and TRBJ2-5; TRBD2 agrees at 10 bases. The CDR3 extends over 17 amino acids. Germline CDR1 and CDR2: SGHVS and FQNEAQ. With V trimmed by 0 bases and J by 2 bases, 6 bases remained unmatched. The CDR3, as DNA: TGTGCCAGCAGCTTAGCCCCTACTAGCGGGGTGCAAGAGACCCAGTACTTC. Translating gives CASSLAPTSGVQETQYF.

The chain has TRBV19 and TRBJ2-1; no reliable D call. Germline V gene lookup returns CDR1 LNHDA and CDR2 SQIVND (reference sequence). Trimming took 5 bases from V and 0 from J, leaving 5 bases between them. The CDR3 spans 13 residues. The CDR3 coding sequence is TGTGCCAGTAGTCCGAGCTCCTACAATGAGCAGTTCTTC. It encodes CASSPSSYNEQFF.

The chain couples TRBV5-4 to TRBJ2-5; TRBD1 matches at 7 bases. CDR1 SGHNT and CDR2 YYREEE come from the germline V gene (reference sequence). The CDR3 contains 14 residues. The V gene end was trimmed by 3 bases and the J gene end by 1 base; junction bases not matched to a gene: 3. CDR3 in amino acids: CASSSGQAQETQYF. The CDR3, as DNA: TGTGCCAGCAGCTCCGGACAGGCCCAAGAGACCCAGTACTTC.

V gene TRBV2 combines with J gene TRBJ2-7; the D gene is possibly TRBD2 (5 bases). Per germline, CDR1 SNHLY and CDR2 FYNNEI. This CDR3 contains 11 residues. With 5 bases removed from V and 4 bases from J, the gap between germline ends came to 6 bases. The CDR3 region is CASSREYEQYF. CDR3 bases: TGTGCCAGCAGTCGGGAATACGAGCAGTACTTC.

This chain uses TRBV5-1 with TRBJ2-3; 11 bases align to TRBD2. V was pared by 0 bases and J by 2 bases, with 8 bases of the junction left unmatched. There are 18 residues in the CDR3. Germline V CDR1 and CDR2: SGHRS, YFSETQ. CDR3 in amino acids: CASSLGQTSGGTTDTQYF. CDR3 DNA: TGCGCCAGCAGCTTGGGCCAAACTAGCGGGGGTACCACAGATACGCAGTATTTT.

The gene calls are TRBV7-3 and TRBJ2-1; TRBD2 matches 8 bases. In germline, CDR1 is SGHTA, CDR2 FQGTGA. The CDR3 length is 14 residues. V trimming: 2 bases; J trimming: 5 bases; junction bases outside the gene matches: 2. CDR3 sequence reads: CASSLQGLDNEQFF. CDR3 nucleotide sequence: TGTGCCAGCAGCTTACAGGGACTAGACAATGAGCAGTTCTTC.

This clone was detected only once. The chain links TRBV6-5 to TRBJ1-2, with 8 bases identical to TRBD1. Germline V CDR1 and CDR2: MNHEY, SVGAGI. The junction had 10 bases not matched to a gene; V was cut back by 7 bases and J by 3 bases. The CDR3 is 15 amino acids. This chain's CDR3 is CASMPGTGPYYGYTF. The CDR3 nucleotides are TGTGCCAGCATGCCCGGGACAGGACCCTACTATGGCTACACCTTC.

The chain combines TRBV11-2 with TRBJ2-1; the D is unclear. The CDR3 extends over 15 amino acids. Trimming stripped 5 bases from V and 0 bases from J, with 11 bases between. Germline lookup yields CDR1 SGHAT and CDR2 FQNNGV. This CDR3 is CASSPHGSSYNEQFF. The CDR3 bases are TGTGCCAGCAGCCCCCATGGTAGCTCCTACAATGAGCAGTTCTTC.

The chain uses TRBV15 and TRBJ2-1; 10 nucleotides line up with TRBD2. Germline V CDR1 and CDR2: LNHNV, YYDKDF (reference sequence). The ends lost 0 bases at V and 6 bases at J; junction bases unmatched: 5. The CDR3 extends over 16 amino acids. CDR3 residues: CATSRDRLAGGNEQFF. CDR3 nucleotides: TGTGCCACCAGCAGAGATCGGTTAGCGGGGGGCAATGAGCAGTTCTTC. The entire variable domain, with the rest obtained from reference TRBV15 and TRBJ2-1, is as follows: DAMVIQNPRYQVTQFGKPVTLSCSQTLNHNVMYWYQQKSSQAPKLLFHYYDKDFNNEADTPDNFQSRRPNTSFCFLDIRSPGLGDTAMYLCATSRDRLAGGNEQFFGPGTRLTVL.

This clone was detected a few times. The chain joins TRBV6-6 to TRBJ2-2; 10 nucleotides line up with TRBD2. CDR1 and CDR2 (germline): MNHNY, SVGAGI (reference sequence). Losses at the gene ends were 5 bases for V and 2 bases for J; bases not matched to a gene: 8. The length of the CDR3 is 17 residues. CDR3 loop: CASSPSGTSANTGELFF. In nucleotides, the CDR3 is TGTGCCAGCAGTCCCTCCGGGACTAGCGCCAACACCGGGGAGCTGTTTTTT.

The rearrangement uses TRBV4-1 and TRBJ1-5; no firm D call. This CDR3 spans 16 amino acids. CDR1 and CDR2 from the germline V gene are MGHRA and YSYEKL. V lost 0 bases to trimming and J lost 1 base, with 10 bases between them. As DNA, the CDR3 is TGCGCCAGCAGCCAAGAATCGTGGCAGAGCAATCAGCCCCAGCATTTT. It codes for CASSQESWQSNQPQHF.

The chain links TRBV10-1 to TRBJ2-5, with TRBD2 matching over 9 bases. The germline V gene encodes CDR1 WNHNN and CDR2 SYGVQD (reference sequence). V shed 4 bases and J 1 base; nucleotides not matched to a gene: 4. CDR3 size: 15 residues. In DNA, the CDR3 is TGCGCCAGCAGTGGTGGTAGCGGGGGCCAAGAGACCCAGTACTTC. Translation: CASSGGSGGQETQYF.

The chain couples TRBV5-1 to TRBJ1-4; no clear D. This CDR3 region has 16 residues. Looked up from germline, CDR1 is SGHRS and CDR2 is YFSETQ. Trimming took 2 bases from V and 0 from J, leaving 11 bases between them. CDR3 protein: CASSFLAHATNEKLFF. As DNA, the CDR3 is TGCGCCAGCAGCTTCTTGGCCCACGCAACTAATGAAAAACTGTTTTTT.

The rearrangement joins TRBV19 to TRBJ1-2; 8 bases line up with TRBD1. This CDR3 has 14 amino acids. With V trimmed by 5 bases and J by 3 bases, 5 bases remained unmatched. Germline V gene data show CDR1 as LNHDA and CDR2 as SQIVND (reference sequence). The CDR3 loop is CASSSRGQYYGYTF. CDR3 bases: TGTGCCAGTAGTTCCAGGGGGCAGTACTATGGCTACACCTTC.

This chain joins TRBV2 and TRBJ1-3, with a possible D match to TRBD1 (6 bases). Germline V lookup: CDR1 SNHLY, CDR2 FYNNEI. V was shortened by 1 base and J by 0 bases, with 10 bases between the two germline ends. This CDR3 is built from 16 residues. As DNA, the CDR3 is TGTGCCAGCAGTGAAGGGGGGCATCGCTCTGGAAACACCATATATTTT. This encodes CASSEGGHRSGNTIYF.

This rearrangement joins TRBV6-6 to TRBJ1-1, with D unclear. The ends were cut back, 5 bases at V and 8 bases at J, with 9 bases in the middle. Germline V CDR1 and CDR2: MNHNY, SVGAGI (reference sequence). The CDR3 covers 11 residues. The CDR3 DNA sequence: TGTGCCAGCAGTCGTGAGTCAGAAGCTTTCTTT. Its translation is CASSRESEAFF.